The sequence of this T cell receptor beta chain was determined in a study of T cells after yellow fever vaccination (dated by TCRdb to between 2018 and 2021). As for the study more broadly: The SMART-Seq v4 Ultra Low Input RNA kit was used to prepare libraries from fractions with low cell numbers. Two healthy male donors made up the cohort, one aged 18 to 29 years and the other aged 30 to 40 years. Blood samples were taken at several timepoints before and after primary and secondary immunization, and bulk PBMC replicates and cell subsets were isolated. Bulk TCR alpha and beta repertoires were sequenced longitudinally to track T-cell clones before and after primary and booster YFV17D yellow fever vaccination. Paper-wide results and their limitations: A small fraction of clonotypes showed up in both the CD4 and CD8 compartments, probably as a result of convergent recombination. The secondary T-cell response was found to be weaker but faster than the primary response, with a peak reached on day 5 rather than on day 15. Computational filtering was needed because FACS-sorted repertoires could contain abundant contaminating clonotypes from the bulk population. Most clones expanded after primary vaccination (almost 98% of CD4 and roughly 90% of CD8) were re-detected after the booster, suggesting that broad memory maintenance occurred. Because only two donors were included in the study, the extent to which the findings can be generalized is limited.

The treatment or condition tag for this specimen amounts to: live attenuated yellow fever vaccine strain. PBMCs were isolated from peripheral blood using a standard Ficoll-Paque protocol. CD4 and CD8 T-cell fractions were isolated with Dynabeads CD4 and CD8 positive selection kits. RNA was extracted with TriZol from bulk PBMCs, CD4 and CD8 fractions, and dextramer-positive and dextramer-negative fractions. Including the terminal cysteine and phenylalanine, the CDR3 comprises 14 residues. Just the 42-base CDR3 DNA is kept, in frame starting at base 1. The germline V gene encodes CDR1 DFQATT and CDR2 SNEGSKA (reference sequence). TCR cDNA was synthesized by 5'RACE template switching, through which a universal primer site and unique molecular identifiers were introduced. Priming for cDNA synthesis came from both the TCR alpha and TCR beta constant segments. Library amplification involved two PCR steps, and the second step added sample barcodes and sequencing adapters. Sequencing of the libraries was done on either Illumina HiSeq 2500 (2x100 bp) or NovaSeq (2x150 bp). Turning to the authors' computational methods: MIGEC was used to demultiplex reads and collapse the reads into UMI consensus sequences, and MiXCR was used for V(D)J alignment. Vaccine-responding clonotypes were defined with edgeR using replicate PBMC samples, requiring FDR below 0.01 and a log2 fold change above 5 up to day 15. Bulk clonotypes were assigned CD4 or CD8 identity according to which sequenced CD4 or CD8 repertoire held them at higher abundance. TCRdb reprocessed the public reads (quality trimming at Q25 with fastp, clone calling with MiXCR) and kept in-frame beta chains. Every distinct CDR3 protein forms one entry, paired with its most common genes and DNA. The V and J calls follow TCRdb's processing rather than the paper's. Counted in this sample were 100,000 to 150,000 distinct CDR3 sequences; nearly 7.5% of them appeared once. The biggest ten clones account for 2.5% of the sample.

To note about this clonotype: The antigen it binds to is not known. Per-base qualities were not stored, and no clone one base away is much larger.

Source: CD4+ T cells sorted from PBMCs, taken 10 to 11 days after the first yellow fever vaccination. The chain links TRBV20-1 with TRBJ1-2; perhaps TRBD1 is the D gene, with 5 bases matching. The receptor's source is a young man who received the YFV17D yellow fever vaccine. The CDR3: CSATGGGENYGYTF. At the DNA level, the sequence is TGCAGCGCGACGGGGGGGGGTGAAAACTATGGCTACACCTTC.